The 29 T cell receptor beta chains listed next were all sequenced from one sample in a study of T cell repertoires in cytomegalovirus infection. Via MiXCR, TCRdb re-called the reads, giving one row per CDR3 protein. The table shows 640,000 or so distinct CDR3 sequences, with about 33% occurring only once. These receptors have no identified antigens. The material was cultured PBMCs, obtained from culture after CMV antigen stimulation. These receptors all stem from a human donor in good health (CMV status not recorded). Some clones in this sample may be carry-over from other donors' samples.

The table lists this clonotype with a count of one. V gene TRBV6-1 combines with J gene TRBJ2-2, with 13 bases matching TRBD2. V lost 5 bases and J lost 7; bases outside the gene matches: 7. The CDR3 has 16 amino acids. Per the germline V gene, CDR1 is MNHNS and CDR2 is SASEGT. Here the CDR3 reads CASSKLAGGEIGELFF. The CDR3 DNA sequence: TGTGCCAGCAGTAAACTAGCGGGAGGGGAAATCGGGGAGCTGTTTTTT.

This clonotype was detected a few times. This rearrangement joins TRBV12-3 or TRBV12-4 to TRBJ2-7; 7 positions match TRBD2. There are 13 residues in the CDR3. V gave up 6 bases and J gave up 7 bases; unmatched junction bases: 9. CDR3 sequence (DNA): TGTGCCAGCAGACCCGGACTAGTCTCTGAGCAGTACTTC. Amino acids: CASRPGLVSEQYF.

This clonotype showed up just a few times. This sequence joins TRBV7-2 and TRBJ2-1; D possibly matches TRBD1 or TRBD2 (5 bases each). Per the germline V gene, CDR1 is SGHTA and CDR2 is FQGNSA. The ends were cut back, 0 bases at V and 6 bases at J, with 12 bases in the middle. The length of the CDR3 is 15 residues. The CDR3: CASSLARRGANEQFF. The CDR3 DNA reads TGTGCCAGCAGCTTAGCGCGACGGGGCGCCAATGAGCAGTTCTTC.

This clonotype has more than one count but fewer than ten. The chain links TRBV11-2 to TRBJ2-1; 13 bases align to TRBD2. Trimming removed 7 bases from V and 0 bases from J; junction bases left unmatched: 9. Germline V gene sequence: CDR1 SGHAT, CDR2 FQNNGV. The CDR3 contains 18 residues. The DNA of the CDR3 is TGTGCCAGCACCCCCGGACTAGCGGGAGCCTACTCCTACAATGAGCAGTTCTTC. It encodes CASTPGLAGAYSYNEQFF.

The V gene is TRBV4-3, the J gene TRBJ2-7; the D is unclear. The length of the CDR3 is 15 residues. CDR1 is LGHNA and CDR2 is YSLEER in the germline V gene. Trimming took off 4 bases at V and 2 bases at J, with 15 bases between the two ends. CDR3 sequence: CASSPGPAPTYEQYF. The CDR3 DNA reads as TGCGCCAGCAGCCCCGGTCCGGCGCCTACCTACGAGCAGTACTTC.

This sequence joins TRBV2 and TRBJ1-5, with a tentative D call TRBD1 (5 bases). Trimming left V 6 bases short and J 8 bases short, with 11 bases between. Germline CDR1 is SNHLY and CDR2 is FYNNEI. There are 12 residues in the CDR3. The CDR3 loop reads CASREGTKPQHF. The CDR3 DNA reads as TGTGCCAGCAGAGAGGGGACTAAGCCCCAGCATTTT.

This clonotype appeared once. The V call is TRBV4-1, the J call TRBJ2-7; 8 bases agree with TRBD1. The V gene's germline CDR1 is MGHRA and CDR2 YSYEKL. The CDR3 length is 16 residues. After removal of 4 bases from V and 4 bases from J, the junction contained 12 bases not matched to a gene. This CDR3 reads CASSPLANRGLYEQYF. The CDR3 DNA follows: TGCGCCAGCAGCCCCCTCGCGAACAGGGGGTTATACGAGCAGTACTTC.

This chain joins TRBV6-1 and TRBJ2-1; no clear D. This CDR3 is built from 14 residues. V was clipped by 3 bases and J by 5 bases, with 11 bases between them. Germline-derived CDR1 and CDR2 are MNHNS and SASEGT. The CDR3 here is CASSEADTNNEQFF. CDR3 sequence (DNA): TGTGCCAGCAGTGAGGCCGACACCAACAATGAGCAGTTCTTC.

The chain joins TRBV4-1 to TRBJ2-7; D perhaps matches TRBD2 (5 bases). The germline V and J ends were trimmed by 4 bases and 3 bases, with 16 bases remaining between them. The CDR3 runs 15 residues. Per the germline V gene, CDR1 is MGHRA and CDR2 is YSYEKL. CDR3 bases: TGCGCCAGCAGCCGGGAGACTAAGACTCACTACGAGCAGTACTTC. As protein: CASSRETKTHYEQYF.

The chain links TRBV10-3 to TRBJ2-7; 10 nucleotides line up with TRBD2. This CDR3 has 16 residues. Germline V lookup: CDR1 ENHRY, CDR2 SYGVKD. Losses at the gene ends were 4 bases for V and 5 bases for J; bases not matched to a gene: 11. The CDR3 nucleotides read TGTGCCATCAGTGGGACACTAGCGGGATTGGCCGACGAGCAGTACTTC. Translation: CAISGTLAGLADEQYF.

This clonotype was counted a few times. This rearrangement joins TRBV7-2 to TRBJ2-3; 8 bases align to TRBD2. The CDR3 runs 15 residues. V gave up 5 bases and J gave up 4 bases; unmatched junction bases: 8. CDR1 SGHTA and CDR2 FQGNSA come from the germline V gene. The CDR3: CASSLQLADADTQYF. CDR3 DNA: TGTGCCAGCAGCCTTCAACTAGCGGATGCAGATACGCAGTATTTT.

J is TRBJ1-2 and V is TRBV20-1, with D uncertain. The V gene lost 3 bases and the J gene lost 4 bases, with 9 bases spanning the gap. The CDR3 runs 12 residues. CDR1 and CDR2 (germline): DFQATT, SNEGSKA (reference sequence). CDR3 loop: CSASNPFYGYTF. The CDR3 DNA is TGCAGTGCTAGCAATCCGTTCTATGGCTACACCTTC.

The chain combines TRBV2 with TRBJ2-7, with TRBD1 as a possible D gene (5 bases). Germline V gene data show CDR1 as SNHLY and CDR2 as FYNNEI. The CDR3 is 13 amino acids. Trimming took off 8 bases at V and 6 bases at J, with 17 bases between the two ends. CDR3 region: CASGAPESGEQYF. The DNA for the CDR3 is TGTGCCAGCGGGGCCCCTGAGTCTGGCGAGCAGTACTTC.

This clonotype was seen more than once but under ten times. The DNA of the CDR3 is TGTGCCAGCAGCTTCTACTTAGCGGGGGGCTACAATGAGCAGTTCTTC. Protein sequence: CASSFYLAGGYNEQFF. The gene calls are TRBV7-2 and TRBJ2-1; TRBD2 aligns across 10 bases. The CDR3 length is 16 residues. Germline values: CDR1 SGHTA, CDR2 FQGNSA. The J segment lost 3 bases and the V segment lost 3 bases, leaving 5 bases of the junction unmatched. Full variable domain (rest looked up from reference TRBV7-2 and TRBJ2-1): GAGVSQSPSNKVTEKGKDVELRCDPISGHTALYWYRQSLGQGLEFLIYFQGNSAPDKSGLPSDRFSAERTGGSVSTLTIQRTQQEDSAVYLCASSFYLAGGYNEQFFGPGTRLTVL.

The chain employs TRBV19 and TRBJ1-1; D remains ambiguous. Trimming stripped 6 bases from V and 4 bases from J, with 12 bases between. This CDR3 comprises 13 residues. Germline lookup yields CDR1 LNHDA and CDR2 SQIVND (reference sequence). CDR3 residues: CASSPTVGTEAFF. In nucleotides, the CDR3 is TGTGCCAGTAGCCCAACAGTGGGCACTGAAGCTTTCTTT.

The chain links TRBV11-2 to TRBJ1-1; TRBD1 agrees at 9 bases. Germline V lookup: CDR1 SGHAT, CDR2 FQNNGV. The CDR3 length is 14 residues. V shed 5 bases, J shed 7 bases, and the junction held 8 bases outside the gene matches. In DNA form, the CDR3 reads TGTGCCAGCAGCACCCGACAGGGGGAGTTTGAAGCTTTCTTT. Amino acid sequence: CASSTRQGEFEAFF.

This clonotype appeared many times. The V and J genes are TRBV7-8 and TRBJ2-7, with 7 bases that match TRBD2. The CDR3 is 17 amino acids. CDR1 is SGHVS, CDR2 FQNEAQ, per germline. Unmatched junction bases numbered 12, after V lost 4 bases and J lost 0 bases. The CDR3 DNA follows: TGTGCCAGCAGCTCCCGCGGAAGAGCGGGATACTCCTACGAGCAGTACTTC. Protein product: CASSSRGRAGYSYEQYF. Filled out from reference TRBV7-8 and TRBJ2-7, the complete variable domain reads GAGVSQSPRYKVAKRGQDVALRCDPISGHVSLFWYQQALGQGPEFLTYFQNEAQLDKSGLPSDRFFAERPEGSVSTLKIQRTQQEDSAVYLCASSSRGRAGYSYEQYFGPGTRLTVT.

The chain carries TRBV12-3 or TRBV12-4 and TRBJ2-5; the D gene could be TRBD1 or TRBD2 (5 bases each). The V gene lost 3 bases and the J gene lost 5 bases, with 13 bases spanning the gap. CDR3 length: 14 amino acids. This chain's CDR3 is CASSFRWGSETQYF. The DNA for the CDR3 is TGTGCCAGCAGTTTTCGTTGGGGGAGCGAGACCCAGTACTTC.

The chain couples TRBV3-1 to TRBJ1-4; 9 nucleotides agree with TRBD1. Losses at the gene ends were 4 bases for V and 5 bases for J; bases not matched to a gene: 8. Per the germline V gene, CDR1 is LGHDT and CDR2 is YNNKEL (reference sequence). CDR3 length: 16 residues. The CDR3 coding sequence is TGTGCCAGCAGCCCTAGGACCGGGACAGGGAATGAAAAACTGTTTTTT. This codes for CASSPRTGTGNEKLFF.

This clonotype was observed many times. V and J are TRBV7-6 and TRBJ2-3; perhaps TRBD2 as D (6 bases). Germline V CDR1 and CDR2: SGHVS, FNYEAQ. V was clipped by 2 bases and J by 4 bases, with 16 bases between them. This CDR3 spans 16 amino acids. The CDR3 DNA reads TGTGCCAGCAGCTTATTCCCCGGGAGACCGCCAGATACGCAGTATTTT. Translating it yields CASSLFPGRPPDTQYF.

This clonotype has only one observation. At one boundary the junction diverges from the germline segment, which might be a read error. CDR3 in amino acids: CASSIAFSNQPQHF. CDR3 nucleotides: TGTGCCAGCAGTATAGCCTTCAGCAATCAGCCCCAGCATTTT. The chain is built from TRBV12-3 or TRBV12-4 and TRBJ1-5, with no clear D. CDR3 length: 14 residues.

This clonotype came up many times. The rearrangement joins TRBV7-2 to TRBJ2-1; D is possibly TRBD1 (5 bases). The germline gives CDR1 SGHTA, CDR2 FQGNSA. The CDR3 has 15 amino acids. Trimming took 5 bases from V and 1 from J, leaving 12 bases between them. Here the CDR3 DNA reads TGTGCCAGCAGCCGACAGAGCTTGTCCTACAATGAGCAGTTCTTC. Amino acids: CASSRQSLSYNEQFF.

The J gene is TRBJ2-3, the V gene TRBV3-1; D unclear. This CDR3 spans 13 amino acids. Germline CDR1 LGHDT, CDR2 YNNKEL (reference sequence). The ends were cut back, 4 bases at V and 5 bases at J, with 10 bases in the middle. CDR3 sequence: CASSPSRRDTQYF. The CDR3 coding sequence is TGTGCCAGCAGCCCGAGTCGACGAGATACGCAGTATTTT.

CDR3 sequence reads: CASSAYEKLFF. The CDR3 DNA reads as TGTGCCAGCAGTGCCTATGAAAAACTGTTTTTT. The rearrangement links TRBV6-6 to TRBJ1-4; D gene uncertain. Between the trimmed V and J ends, which lost 5 bases and 6 bases, there was a span of 4 bases. The CDR3 runs 11 residues. Germline loops: CDR1 MNHNY, CDR2 SVGAGI (reference sequence).

V is TRBV5-1 and J is TRBJ2-3; the match to TRBD2 covers 8 bases. This CDR3 region has 16 residues. CDR1 is SGHRS and CDR2 is YFSETQ in the germline V gene. Germline trimming cut 3 bases from V and 2 bases from J; bases unmatched to any gene: 8. For the CDR3, the DNA is TGCGCCAGCAGCTCCCCACGGGGGGGGATCACAGATACGCAGTATTTT. Amino acids: CASSSPRGGITDTQYF.

This clonotype was detected only a few times. The chain joins TRBV12-3 or TRBV12-4 to TRBJ1-6; 7 positions match TRBD1. The CDR3 totals 17 residues. The V gene end was trimmed by 5 bases and the J gene end by 4 bases; junction bases not matched to a gene: 11. The CDR3 loop is CASSAAPPTGYNSPLHF. The CDR3 DNA sequence: TGTGCCAGCAGTGCTGCTCCCCCGACAGGGTATAATTCACCCCTCCACTTT.

The chain joins TRBV7-6 to TRBJ2-7, with D hard to call. V lost 5 bases to trimming and J lost 0 bases, with 14 bases between them. There are 15 residues in the CDR3. Germline V gives CDR1 SGHVS, CDR2 FNYEAQ. The CDR3, as DNA: TGTGCCAGCAGCCCCCGCGGAGAAAGCTCCTACGAGCAGTACTTC. The encoded protein is CASSPRGESSYEQYF.

This sequence joins TRBV20-1 and TRBJ2-5; tentative D call: TRBD1 (7 bases). There are 16 residues in the CDR3. Trimming cost V 0 bases and J 3 bases, with 17 bases left between them. Germline assignment: CDR1 DFQATT and CDR2 SNEGSKA (reference sequence). The CDR3, as DNA: TGCAGTGCTAGAGATCCGGGAAGCAGGGGGGAAGAGACCCAGTACTTC. Protein product: CSARDPGSRGEETQYF.

This clonotype was recorded a few times. The rearrangement links TRBV7-8 to TRBJ2-1; a possible D gene is TRBD2 (7 bases). With 5 bases removed from V and 4 bases from J, the gap between germline ends came to 15 bases. CDR1 and CDR2 (germline): SGHVS, FQNEAQ. This CDR3 region has 15 residues. In nucleotides, the CDR3 is TGTGCCAGCAGCCCTAGGGGGGGCCAATACAATGAGCAGTTCTTC. Protein sequence: CASSPRGGQYNEQFF.